Below, 20 T cell receptor beta chains from the same sample are listed, as sequenced in a study of shared clonotypes between healthy human individuals. Using immunoSEQ multiplex PCR, the repertoire was profiled, and TCRdb retains in-frame clones only, with some absent. Here the sample spans more than 1 million clones, approximately 78% being singletons. The sample was memory CD4+ T cells from PBMCs. As for subset: CD45RA-negative fraction. The origin of the receptors is a man aged 18 to 30 in good health. Some clones in this sample may be carry-over from other donors' samples.

The chain is built from TRBV18 and TRBJ2-1, with 8 bases aligning to TRBD2. Trimming at V came to 4 bases and at J to 4 bases, leaving 9 bases not matched to a gene. This CDR3 region has 16 residues. The V gene's germline CDR1 is KGHSH and CDR2 LQKENI. In DNA, the CDR3 is TGTGCCAGCTCACGGGCCACTAGCGGACTTTACAATGAGCAGTTCTTC. Translated, it gives CASSRATSGLYNEQFF.

Worth noting for this clone: Other nucleotide sequences in the sample specify the same CDR3. CDR3 nucleotides: TGCGCCAGCAGCTTACAGGGAGGTGGAAACACCATATATTTT. Residues: CASSLQGGGNTIYF. V gene TRBV5-1 combines with J gene TRBJ1-3; possibly TRBD1 for D (6 bases). The germline V and J ends were trimmed by 2 bases and 3 bases, with 9 bases remaining between them. This CDR3 has 14 residues. The germline V gene has CDR1 SGHRS and CDR2 YFSETQ.

V gene TRBV27 combines with J gene TRBJ2-1; 8 nucleotides line up with TRBD1. This CDR3 is 15 amino acids long. Germline assignment: CDR1 MNHEY and CDR2 SMNVEV (reference sequence). J gave up 3 bases and V 7 bases, and 8 bases lay outside the gene matches. CDR3 sequence: CASTPGGKSYNEQFF. CDR3 DNA sequence: TGTGCCAGCACCCCAGGGGGCAAGAGCTACAATGAGCAGTTCTTC.

The chain is built from TRBV19 and TRBJ2-7, with unresolved D. This CDR3 comprises 14 residues. Germline values: CDR1 LNHDA, CDR2 SQIVND (reference sequence). Trimming cost V 6 bases and J 2 bases, with 14 bases left between them. CDR3 in amino acids: CASSYQAGPYEQYF. The CDR3 region has the DNA TGTGCCAGTAGCTACCAGGCCGGCCCCTACGAGCAGTACTTC.

Of note for this clone: Other DNA variants within this sample encode the same CDR3. V and J are TRBV28 and TRBJ2-3; no clear D gene. CDR3 length: 11 amino acids. V shed 7 bases and J shed 1 base, with 3 bases lying between them. CDR1 MDHEN and CDR2 SYDVKM come from the germline V gene. The CDR3 bases are TGTGCCAGCACCCGCACAGATACGCAGTATTTT. Encoded protein: CASTRTDTQYF.

This sequence joins TRBV5-1 and TRBJ2-1; 10 bases align to TRBD1. Germline CDR1 reads SGHRS; CDR2 reads YFSETQ. With 4 bases clipped from V and 4 bases from J, the junction kept 17 bases outside the gene matches. The CDR3 has 19 residues. CDR3 nucleotides: TGCGCCAGCAGCCCCACCCCGGGACAGGGGCCCCTGGATTACAATGAGCAGTTCTTC. Amino acids: CASSPTPGQGPLDYNEQFF.

V and J are TRBV2 and TRBJ2-3, with 8 bases aligning to TRBD1. Germline-derived CDR1 and CDR2 are SNHLY and FYNNEI. The CDR3 spans 14 residues. Losses at the gene ends were 3 bases for V and 5 bases for J; bases not matched to a gene: 4. The CDR3 coding sequence is TGTGCCAGCAGTGACAGGGGGCTGGGAGATACGCAGTATTTT. Its protein product is CASSDRGLGDTQYF.

J is TRBJ2-1 and V is TRBV28; TRBD2 matches at 14 bases. With 7 bases clipped from V and 0 bases from J, the junction kept 11 bases outside the gene matches. The CDR3 runs 19 residues. Looked up from germline, CDR1 is MDHEN and CDR2 is SYDVKM. This CDR3 reads CASTQRGLAGGGSYNEQFF. CDR3 bases: TGTGCCAGCACACAACGAGGACTAGCGGGAGGCGGCTCCTACAATGAGCAGTTCTTC.

The V call is TRBV6-1, the J call TRBJ1-2; TRBD1 might be the D (5 bases). Germline CDR1 MNHNS, CDR2 SASEGT. V lost 8 bases and J lost 5, with 9 bases in between. CDR3 length: 11 residues. DNA of the CDR3: TGTGCCAGCTACAAGGGGTATGGCTACACCTTC. It is translated as CASYKGYGYTF.

This chain links TRBV5-1 with TRBJ2-3, with 12 nucleotides matching TRBD2. Germline assignment: CDR1 SGHRS and CDR2 YFSETQ. V lost 3 bases to trimming and J lost 0 bases; unmatched junction nucleotides: 8. This CDR3 has 18 amino acids. CDR3 DNA sequence: TGCGCCAGCAGCTGGAGCCTGACTAGCGGGGGAAGCACAGATACGCAGTATTTT. Its protein is CASSWSLTSGGSTDTQYF.

This clone was seen only a few times. Other DNA sequences of this sample code for an identical CDR3. The chain links TRBV5-1 to TRBJ1-1, with a weak D call TRBD1 (5 bases). Germline V gene sequence: CDR1 SGHRS, CDR2 YFSETQ. The length of the CDR3 is 13 residues. Deletions cut 5 bases from V and 1 base from J, with 9 bases between. The CDR3 loop reads CASSLTGNTEAFF. In DNA, the CDR3 is TGCGCCAGCAGTTTAACAGGGAACACTGAAGCTTTCTTT.

The genes are TRBV6-4 and TRBJ2-1; D gene unclear. The CDR3 consists of 16 residues. Germline CDR1 reads MRHNA; CDR2 reads SNTAGT. V lost 6 bases and J lost 4, with 19 bases in between. The CDR3 here is CASSPTGWQDYNEQFF. The CDR3 DNA reads TGTGCCAGCAGCCCGACGGGTTGGCAGGATTACAATGAGCAGTTCTTC.

Ten or more counts support this clone. This specimen includes other DNA sequences encoding the same CDR3. J is TRBJ2-3 and V is TRBV18, with TRBD2 matching 10 bases. The CDR3 runs 15 residues. The germline gives CDR1 KGHSH, CDR2 LQKENI. V shed 5 bases, J shed 0 bases, and the junction held 2 bases outside the gene matches. DNA for the CDR3: TGTGCCAGCTCAGGACTAGCGGCTAGCACAGATACGCAGTATTTT. As protein: CASSGLAASTDTQYF.

The gene calls are TRBV2 and TRBJ2-7, with 9 bases identical to TRBD2. V dropped 4 bases and J dropped 3; count of bases not matched to a gene: 4. CDR3 size: 14 residues. Germline CDR1 SNHLY, CDR2 FYNNEI. CDR3 protein: CASSGLAENYEQYF. The CDR3 region has the DNA TGTGCCAGCAGTGGACTAGCGGAGAACTACGAGCAGTACTTC.

The V call is TRBV28, the J call TRBJ2-2; 8 bases agree with TRBD2. The germline V gene encodes CDR1 MDHEN and CDR2 SYDVKM. With V trimmed by 6 bases and J by 5 bases, 11 bases remained unmatched. This CDR3 is 16 amino acids long. Written as DNA, the CDR3 is TGTGCCAGCAGCTGGTTGGGACTAGGGTTGACCGGGGAGCTGTTTTTT. Its protein product is CASSWLGLGLTGELFF. Supplemented by reference TRBV28 and TRBJ2-2, the full variable domain reads DVKVTQSSRYLVKRTGEKVFLECVQDMDHENMFWYRQDPGLGLRLIYFSYDVKMKEKGDIPEGYSVSREKKERFSLILESASTNQTSMYLCASSWLGLGLTGELFFGEGSRLTVL.

This clone has ten or more counts. The rearrangement uses TRBV29-1 and TRBJ2-1, with 12 bases lining up with TRBD1. The CDR3 has 14 amino acids. Germline assignment: CDR1 SQVTM and CDR2 ANQGSEA. J gave up 7 bases and V 1 base, and 2 bases lay outside the gene matches. The CDR3 DNA follows: TGCAGCGTTGAAGGGGGACAGGGGGCGAATGAGCAGTTCTTC. Translating gives CSVEGGQGANEQFF.

V is TRBV18 and J is TRBJ2-7, with TRBD1 matching 12 bases. With V trimmed by 5 bases and J by 5 bases, 7 bases remained unmatched. In germline, CDR1 is KGHSH, CDR2 LQKENI. There are 15 residues in the CDR3. This chain's CDR3 is CASSSGTGGLDEQYF. CDR3 coding DNA: TGTGCCAGCTCATCCGGGACAGGGGGCCTCGACGAGCAGTACTTC. The full variable domain, in which reference TRBV18 and TRBJ2-7 provide the parts outside the CDR3, is NAGVMQNPRHLVRRRGQEARLRCSPMKGHSHVYWYRQLPEEGLKFMVYLQKENIIDESGMPKERFSAEFPKEGPSILRIQQVVRGDSAAYFCASSSGTGGLDEQYFGPGTRLTVT.

V usage is TRBV5-5 and J usage is TRBJ1-5; D remains ambiguous. The CDR3 length is 16 residues. Germline CDR1 SGHKS, CDR2 YYEKEE (reference sequence). Trimming removed 0 bases at V and 2 bases at J, with 12 bases between. CDR3 sequence: CASSLAAGGRNQPQHF. The CDR3 DNA is TGTGCCAGCAGCTTGGCCGCGGGTGGTCGCAATCAGCCCCAGCATTTT.

This chain connects TRBV5-1 to TRBJ1-3; D gene uncertain. The germline V and J ends were trimmed by 4 bases and 0 bases, with 11 bases remaining between them. There are 15 residues in the CDR3. Germline values: CDR1 SGHRS, CDR2 YFSETQ. The CDR3: CASSVRADSGNTIYF. The CDR3 DNA sequence: TGCGCCAGCAGCGTTCGGGCTGACTCTGGAAACACCATATATTTT. Drawing the rest from reference TRBV5-1 and TRBJ1-3, the complete variable domain is KAGVTQTPRYLIKTRGQQVTLSCSPISGHRSVSWYQQTPGQGLQFLFEYFSETQRNKGNFPGRFSGRQFSNSRSEMNVSTLELGDSALYLCASSVRADSGNTIYFGEGSWLTVV.

The sample holds a few counts of this clone. This chain links TRBV4-1 with TRBJ2-6; TRBD2 agrees at 7 bases. With V trimmed by 3 bases and J by 0 bases, 8 bases remained unmatched. The CDR3 has 18 amino acids. Germline V gene sequence: CDR1 MGHRA, CDR2 YSYEKL. The CDR3 protein is CASSHGVAGISGANVLTF. For the CDR3, the DNA is TGCGCCAGCAGCCACGGAGTAGCGGGCATCTCTGGGGCCAACGTCCTGACTTTC.